This note documents a single T cell receptor beta chain sequence. This table comes from immunoSEQ multiplex PCR, and its TCRdb copy is limited to in-frame clones, with some not included. Of just over 80,000 clones listed, around 92% are singletons. Looked up from germline, CDR1 is SGHTA and CDR2 is FQGTGA. The CDR3 length is 17 residues. V was shortened by 2 bases and J by 6 bases, with 22 bases between the two germline ends. This sample was included in a study of control samples from healthy donors and cancer patients. The sequence was collected from a man aged 50 to 60 in good health. The chain recombines TRBV7-3 with TRBJ1-2; D remains ambiguous. Sequenced input: blood. For the CDR3, the DNA is TGTGCCAGCAGCTTAGCTTCTAACCGCTTGGATGGGAATGGCTACACCTTC. Translated: CASSLASNRLDGNGYTF.